These 12 T cell receptor beta chains were sequenced from one sample in a study of shared clonotypes between healthy human individuals. The repertoire was sequenced with immunoSEQ multiplex PCR; TCRdb's copy has only in-frame clones and lacks some. The sample records 2,500,000 or so clones, about 92% being singletons. Sequenced input: naive CD4+ T cells sorted from blood. The subset denotes: CD45RA+ positively selected. These receptors originate from a man between 18 and 35 years old in good health.

This clone was found once. The chain links TRBV25-1 to TRBJ2-7, with D possibly being TRBD2 (5 bases). Germline V gene sequence: CDR1 MGHDK, CDR2 SYGVNS. This CDR3 contains 12 residues. V was pared by 7 bases and J by 4 bases, with 11 bases between. This CDR3 is CASTGFLYEQYF. The CDR3 DNA sequence: TGTGCCAGCACGGGGTTCCTTTACGAGCAGTACTTC.

This sequence joins TRBV15 and TRBJ1-6; 7 positions match TRBD1. The CDR3 loop spans 14 amino acids. From germline, CDR1 is LNHNV and CDR2 YYDKDF (reference sequence). The J segment lost 7 bases and the V segment lost 4 bases, leaving 4 bases of the junction unmatched. The CDR3 is CATSTGQENSPLHF. In DNA, the CDR3 is TGTGCCACCAGCACAGGACAGGAGAATTCACCCCTCCACTTT.

This chain joins TRBV10-3 and TRBJ2-1; D is ambiguous. The CDR3 is 12 amino acids. Germline V CDR1 and CDR2: ENHRY, SYGVKD. V was cut by 2 bases and J by 7 bases, with 6 bases left in between. CDR3 sequence (DNA): TGTGCCATCAGTGAGGGGCTGAATGAGCAGTTCTTC. Its translation: CAISEGLNEQFF.

The rearrangement links TRBV30 to TRBJ2-5; D is perhaps TRBD1 or TRBD2 (6 bases each). CDR3 length equals 16 residues. The germline V gene encodes CDR1 GTSNPN and CDR2 SVGIG (reference sequence). V lost 3 bases to trimming and J lost 3 bases, with 20 bases between them. CDR3: CAWRPAWGALKETQYF. The CDR3 region has the DNA TGTGCCTGGAGGCCGGCGTGGGGGGCGCTTAAAGAGACCCAGTACTTC.

This chain links TRBV5-1 with TRBJ1-2; TRBD1 matches 8 bases. V lost 0 bases, J lost 3 bases, and 7 bases stayed unmatched. Per the germline V gene, CDR1 is SGHRS and CDR2 is YFSETQ. CDR3 length: 16 amino acids. CDR3 protein: CASSLESPGGHYGYTF. CDR3 nucleotide sequence: TGCGCCAGCAGCTTGGAATCGCCAGGGGGCCACTATGGCTACACCTTC.

This rearrangement joins TRBV11-3 to TRBJ2-1; tentatively, D is TRBD1 (5 bases). The CDR3 has 13 residues. V lost 4 bases and J 4 bases, leaving 8 bases between the germline ends. The germline gives CDR1 SGHNT, CDR2 YENEEA. The CDR3 DNA sequence: TGTGCCAGCAGCTCTCAGGGTTACAATGAGCAGTTCTTC. Translating gives CASSSQGYNEQFF.

The V call is TRBV5-6, the J call TRBJ2-3, with 13 bases aligning to TRBD2. CDR3 length: 15 amino acids. The junction had 6 bases not matched to a gene; V was cut back by 4 bases and J by 7 bases. Germline lookup yields CDR1 SGHDT and CDR2 YYEEEE. The CDR3 reads CASSPATSGRYTQYF. As DNA, the CDR3 is TGTGCCAGCAGCCCTGCGACTAGCGGGAGGTATACGCAGTATTTT.

Details on this clone: Additional DNA sequences in this sample encode the identical CDR3. This chain joins TRBV5-1 and TRBJ1-2, with D uncertain. Trimming stripped 0 bases from V and 3 bases from J, with 6 bases between. The CDR3 is made up of 13 amino acids. Germline values: CDR1 SGHRS, CDR2 YFSETQ. The chain's CDR3 is CASSLGGDYGYTF. CDR3 DNA: TGCGCCAGCAGCTTGGGGGGTGACTATGGCTACACCTTC.

The count of this clone is one. V is TRBV29-1 and J is TRBJ1-4; TRBD1 is a possible D gene (6 bases). This CDR3 spans 13 amino acids. V gave up 6 bases and J gave up 3 bases, with 11 bases separating them. Germline V lookup: CDR1 SQVTM, CDR2 ANQGSEA. The CDR3 DNA is TGCAGCGTGCAAAGGGGGGCTAATGAAAAACTGTTTTTT. This translates into CSVQRGANEKLFF.

The J gene is TRBJ1-5, the V gene TRBV5-6, with unresolved D. Trimming cost V 4 bases and J 1 base, with 15 bases left between them. Germline CDR1 SGHDT, CDR2 YYEEEE. The CDR3 is 16 amino acids. The chain's CDR3 is CASSIRQVGSNQPQHF. CDR3 nucleotide sequence: TGTGCCAGCAGCATAAGACAAGTCGGGAGCAATCAGCCCCAGCATTTT.

This chain uses TRBV5-1 with TRBJ2-7; weak D call: TRBD2 (5 bases). This CDR3 is built from 14 residues. Germline V CDR1 and CDR2: SGHRS, YFSETQ. V lost 2 bases, J lost 6 bases, and 15 bases lay in between. CDR3 sequence: CASSFSPGSGEQYF. DNA for the CDR3: TGCGCCAGCAGCTTTTCCCCTGGGAGCGGCGAGCAGTACTTC.

As concerns this clone: The junction shows a germline mismatch at one end, possibly a read error. V and J are TRBV7-7 and TRBJ2-1, with TRBD2 matching over 9 bases. Germline-derived CDR1 and CDR2 are SSHAT and FNYEAQ (reference sequence). This CDR3 spans 16 amino acids. CDR3 in DNA: TGTGCTAGCAGCTTAGGTGTTAGCGGGAGAGTAAATGAGCAGTTCTTC. Protein: CASSLGVSGRVNEQFF.